The 14 T cell receptor beta chains reported below all come from one sample, sequenced in a study of blood T cells in healthy people across ages. Together with a sample-barcoded 5' primer, a J-beta primer mix was included in a second PCR lasting roughly 6 to 12 cycles. One entry per CDR3 protein, called by TCRdb with MiXCR from the 5' RACE reads. The sample shows 1,500,000 or so distinct CDR3 sequences, 42% of them seen only once. Sequenced input: blood. The receptors here all came from a woman in her late teens or twenties in good health.

This rearrangement joins TRBV7-8 to TRBJ2-7, with D possibly TRBD1 on 5 matching bases. This CDR3 comprises 14 residues. The germline V gene encodes CDR1 SGHVS and CDR2 FQNEAQ. V lost 4 bases and J 0 bases, leaving 10 bases between the germline ends. CDR3 nucleotide sequence: TGTGCCAGCAGCTCCCGACAGTACTCCTACGAGCAGTACTTC. Its translation: CASSSRQYSYEQYF.

This clonotype was seen a handful of times. At one boundary the junction diverges from the germline segment, which might be a read error. The chain couples TRBV5-4 to TRBJ1-2; 7 bases align to TRBD1. In germline, CDR1 is SGHNT, CDR2 YYREEE (reference sequence). The CDR3 length is 19 residues. The CDR3 sequence: CASSTKNNKRDRYNYGYTF. Written as DNA, the CDR3 is TGTGCCAGCAGCACTAAAAATAATAAACGGGACAGATATAACTATGGCTATACCTTC.

The V gene is TRBV6-2 or TRBV6-3, the J gene TRBJ2-5, with D hard to call. V was clipped by 7 bases and J by 11 bases, with 20 bases between them. The CDR3 contains 13 residues. The germline V gene encodes CDR1 MNHEY and CDR2 SVGEGT. In DNA, the CDR3 is TGTGCCAGCACCAAGAGTTGGGTGGGCCTACAGTACTTC. Its translation: CASTKSWVGLQYF.

The chain couples TRBV27 to TRBJ2-3, with D unresolved. The CDR3 sequence is 16 residues long. Germline assignment: CDR1 MNHEY and CDR2 SMNVEV (reference sequence). The V end lost 5 bases, the J end lost 0 bases, and 15 bases lay between the germline ends. CDR3 nucleotide sequence: TGTGCCAGCAGTGACCACCTGGGCTATAGCACAGATACGCAGTATTTT. This encodes CASSDHLGYSTDTQYF.

This clonotype occurred a few times. The chain has TRBV6-1 and TRBJ2-7, with unresolved D. CDR1 and CDR2 from the germline V gene are MNHNS and SASEGT. The V and J ends lost 0 bases and 0 bases respectively, with 6 bases between them. The length of the CDR3 is 14 residues. CDR3 sequence: CASSEARSSYEQYF. For the CDR3, the DNA is TGTGCCAGCAGTGAAGCGAGGAGCTCCTACGAGCAGTACTTC.

The V and J genes are TRBV25-1 and TRBJ1-4; D not resolved. CDR3 length: 15 residues. Germline V lookup: CDR1 MGHDK, CDR2 SYGVNS. Trimming shortened V by 2 bases and J by 8 bases, and 15 bases separated the two germline ends. The CDR3 protein is CASSESRERWEKLFF. CDR3 nucleotides: TGTGCCAGCAGTGAAAGCAGAGAACGGTGGGAAAAACTGTTTTTT.

This clonotype was observed a few times. The gene calls are TRBV10-2 and TRBJ2-1, with TRBD2 identical over 7 bases. Trimming cost V 6 bases and J 3 bases; bases outside gene matches: 5. This CDR3 has 14 amino acids. The germline gives CDR1 WSHSY, CDR2 SAAADI. In DNA form, the CDR3 reads TGCGCCAGCAGGGAGGGAGGGCACTACAATGAGCAGTTCTTC. This sequence encodes CASREGGHYNEQFF.

CDR3 sequence: CASSSTDGRNYGYTF. CDR3 DNA sequence: TGTGCCAGCAGCTCGACGGACGGCAGAAACTATGGCTACACCTTC. J is TRBJ1-2 and V is TRBV11-2; no reliable D call. With 4 bases removed from V and 2 bases from J, the gap between germline ends came to 14 bases. This CDR3 has 15 residues. Germline V gives CDR1 SGHAT, CDR2 FQNNGV.

The V call is TRBV27, the J call TRBJ1-2; possibly TRBD1 for D (5 bases). This CDR3 comprises 14 residues. The germline CDR1 and CDR2 sequences are MNHEY and SMNVEV (reference sequence). Trimming removed 3 bases from V and 0 bases from J, with 8 bases in between. The CDR3 DNA sequence: TGTGCCAGCAGTTTGGACATATCTAACTATGGCTACACCTTC. Translating it yields CASSLDISNYGYTF.

The chain links TRBV5-1 to TRBJ1-2; D unresolved. With 1 base removed from V and 8 bases from J, the gap between germline ends came to 9 bases. The CDR3 extends over 12 amino acids. CDR1 SGHRS and CDR2 YFSETQ come from the germline V gene. In DNA form, the CDR3 reads TGCGCCAGCAGCTTGATTGGGGAAGGCTACACCTTC. Translation: CASSLIGEGYTF.

The rearrangement uses TRBV29-1 and TRBJ2-1, with 9 bases identical to TRBD2. The DNA end favors TRBJ2-7, so the J call may be wrong. CDR1 is SQVTM and CDR2 is ANQGSEA in the germline V gene. This CDR3 spans 14 amino acids. CDR3 amino acids: CSVETRGGYNEQYF. CDR3 in DNA: TGCAGCGTTGAAACGCGGGGGGGATACAATGAGCAGTACTTC.

The table lists this clonotype with many counts. This chain uses TRBV7-9 with TRBJ2-7, with TRBD1 identical over 7 bases. The V gene's germline CDR1 is SEHNR and CDR2 FQNEAQ (reference sequence). Trimming took 2 bases from V and 2 from J; bases not matched to a gene: 3. The CDR3 is 14 amino acids. CDR3 in amino acids: CASSLTGVPYEQYF. The CDR3 DNA follows: TGTGCCAGCAGCTTAACAGGGGTCCCCTACGAGCAGTACTTC.

J is TRBJ2-7 and V is TRBV27; the match to TRBD2 covers 10 bases. Germline CDR1 MNHEY, CDR2 SMNVEV (reference sequence). V was clipped by 7 bases and J by 7 bases; unmatched bases: 7. The CDR3 contains 13 residues. Here the CDR3 reads CASKLAGCNEQYF. The CDR3 nucleotides read TGTGCCAGCAAACTAGCGGGATGCAATGAGCAGTACTTC.

The rearrangement joins TRBV6-2 or TRBV6-3 to TRBJ1-5; possibly TRBD1 for D (5 bases). CDR1 and CDR2 from the germline V gene are MNHEY and SVGEGT. V shed 4 bases and J shed 2 bases, with 12 bases lying between them. CDR3 length: 15 amino acids. The CDR3 sequence is CASSLSGFGNQPQHF. The CDR3 nucleotides are TGTGCCAGCAGTTTATCAGGGTTTGGCAATCAGCCCCAGCATTTT.